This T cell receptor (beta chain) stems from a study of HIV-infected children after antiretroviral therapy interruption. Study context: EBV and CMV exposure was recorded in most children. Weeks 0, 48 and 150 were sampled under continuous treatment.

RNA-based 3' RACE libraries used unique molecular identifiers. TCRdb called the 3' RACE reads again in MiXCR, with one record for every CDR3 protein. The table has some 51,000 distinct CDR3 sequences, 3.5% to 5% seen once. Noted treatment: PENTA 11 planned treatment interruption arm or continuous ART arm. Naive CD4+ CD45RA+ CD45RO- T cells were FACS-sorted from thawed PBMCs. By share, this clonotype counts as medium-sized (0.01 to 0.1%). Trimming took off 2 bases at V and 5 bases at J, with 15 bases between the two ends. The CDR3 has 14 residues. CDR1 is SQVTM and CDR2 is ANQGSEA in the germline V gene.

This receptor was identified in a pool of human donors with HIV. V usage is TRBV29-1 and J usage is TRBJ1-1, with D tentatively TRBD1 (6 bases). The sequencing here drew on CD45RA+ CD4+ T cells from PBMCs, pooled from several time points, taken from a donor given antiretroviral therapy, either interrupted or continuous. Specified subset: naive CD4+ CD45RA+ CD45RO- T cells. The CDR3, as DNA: TGCAGCGTTGAAAGGGCGGGGGCGACAACTGAAGCTTTCTTT. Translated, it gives CSVERAGATTEAFF. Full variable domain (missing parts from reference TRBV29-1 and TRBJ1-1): SAVISQKPSRDICQRGTSLTIQCQVDSQVTMMFWYRQQPGQSLTLIATANQGSEATYESGFVIDKFPISRPNLTFSTLTVSNMSPEDSSIYLCSVERAGATTEAFFGQGTRLTVV.